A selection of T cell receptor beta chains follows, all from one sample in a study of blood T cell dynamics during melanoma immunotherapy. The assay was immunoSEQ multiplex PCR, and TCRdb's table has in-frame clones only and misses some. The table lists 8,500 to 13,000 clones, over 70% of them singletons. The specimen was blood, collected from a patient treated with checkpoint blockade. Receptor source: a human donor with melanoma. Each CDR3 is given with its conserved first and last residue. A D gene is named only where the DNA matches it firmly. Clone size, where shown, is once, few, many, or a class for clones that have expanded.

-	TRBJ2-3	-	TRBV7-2	TGTGCCAGCAGCTCCTTGGTTGACACGCAGTATTTT	CASSSLVDTQYF
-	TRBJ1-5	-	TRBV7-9	TGTGCCAGCAGCCCCGCGGGATTCAATCAGCCCCAGCATTTT	CASSPAGFNQPQHF
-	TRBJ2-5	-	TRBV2	TGTGCCAGCAGTGGGAGGAGGGGGGGGTCGGAGACCCAGTACTTC	CASSGRRGGSETQYF
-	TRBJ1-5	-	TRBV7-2	TGTGCCAGCAGCCCTTTCAATCAGCCCCAGCATTTT	CASSPFNQPQHF
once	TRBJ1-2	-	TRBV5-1	TGCGCCAGCTCAGACCCCGTAGGGGGCTACACCTTC	CASSDPVGGYTF
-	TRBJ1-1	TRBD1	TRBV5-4	TGTGCCAGCAGCATGGGACAGGGCCCCATGAACACTGAAGCTTTCTTT	CASSMGQGPMNTEAFF
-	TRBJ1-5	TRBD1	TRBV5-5	TGTGCCAGCAGCTTTGGGCACGCAGGGGGTAGCAATCAGCCCCAGCATTTT	CASSFGHAGGSNQPQHF
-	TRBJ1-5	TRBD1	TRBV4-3	TGCGCCAGCAGCCAAGAGGTCAGACAGGGTTCTGGCGATCAGCCCCAGCATTTT	CASSQEVRQGSGDQPQHF
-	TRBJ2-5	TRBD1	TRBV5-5	TGTGCCAGCAGCTCTACCCCTTCCGGGACAGGGGGCGGCGAGACCCAGTACTTC	CASSSTPSGTGGGETQYF
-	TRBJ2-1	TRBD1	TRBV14	TGTGCCAGCAGCCAAGATCAAGGGGGCAACAATGAGCAGTTCTTC	CASSQDQGGNNEQFF
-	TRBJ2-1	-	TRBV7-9	TGTGCCAGCAGCTTAGCAGGGGGACTGGCGGGTGCCCTTTACAATGAGCAGTTCTTC	CASSLAGGLAGALYNEQFF
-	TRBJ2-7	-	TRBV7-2	TGTGCCAGCAGCTTATCGGACTACGAGCAGTACTTC	CASSLSDYEQYF
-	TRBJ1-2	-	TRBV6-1	TGTGCCAGCAGTGAGCAGGGCAGGGATGGCTACACCTTC	CASSEQGRDGYTF
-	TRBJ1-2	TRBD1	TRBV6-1	TGTGCCAGCGGACAGGGGGCCCCGGGCTATGGCTACACCTTC	CASGQGAPGYGYTF
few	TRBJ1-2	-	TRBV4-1	TGCGCCAGCAGCCTTCGAGGGGAAGACTATGGCTACACCTTC	CASSLRGEDYGYTF
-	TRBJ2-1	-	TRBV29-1	TGCAGCGTTGAAGATCCTTCCACAGCTAACAATGAGCAGTTCTTC	CSVEDPSTANNEQFF
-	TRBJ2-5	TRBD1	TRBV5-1	TGCGCCAGCAGCTTGGTGGGACAGGGTAATGTACGGATCCAAGAGACCCAGTACTTC	CASSLVGQGNVRIQETQYF
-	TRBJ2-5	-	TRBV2	TGTGCCAGCAAGGCTGAAGAGACCCAGTACTTC	CASKAEETQYF
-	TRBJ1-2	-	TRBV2	TGTGCCAGCAGTGAAGGGAGAGGCCTTAACTATGGCTACACCTTC	CASSEGRGLNYGYTF
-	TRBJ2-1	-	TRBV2	TGTGCCAGCAAGGAGGGGATGAGCTCCTACAATGAGCAGTTCTTC	CASKEGMSSYNEQFF
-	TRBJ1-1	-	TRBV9	TGTGCCAGCAGCCCCGACGGGAACACTGAAGCTTTCTTT	CASSPDGNTEAFF
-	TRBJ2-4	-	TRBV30	TGTGCCTGGAGTGACCCCTTAGCCAAAAACATTCAGTACTTC	CAWSDPLAKNIQYF
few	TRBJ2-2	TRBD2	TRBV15	TGTGCCACCGGGGGGGGACCAAACACCGGGGAGCTGTTTTTT	CATGGGPNTGELFF
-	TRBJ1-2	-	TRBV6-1	TGTGCCAGCATAGCCCGGGGGATCGCCTATGGCTACACCTTC	CASIARGIAYGYTF
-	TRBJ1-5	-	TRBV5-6	TGTGCCAGCAGCGCGCGGGGGGGGCGCTGGACAGAGCCCCAGCATTTT	CASSARGGRWTEPQHF
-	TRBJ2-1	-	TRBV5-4	TGTGCCAGCAGCAAAGCTTCAGGGAGGGGGGCCGTTGAGCAGTTCTTC	CASSKASGRGAVEQFF
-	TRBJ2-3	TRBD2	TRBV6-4	TGTGCCAGCAGTCCCCTAGCGGGGGGGCCAGATACGCAGTATTTT	CASSPLAGGPDTQYF
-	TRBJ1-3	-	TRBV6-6	TGTGCCAGCAGAAGGGGAAACTCTGGAAACACCATATATTTT	CASRRGNSGNTIYF
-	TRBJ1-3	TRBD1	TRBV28	TGTGCCAGCAGGGACCAGGGGGCGGGAAACACCATATATTTT	CASRDQGAGNTIYF
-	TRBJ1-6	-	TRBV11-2	TGTGCCAGCAGCTTAGATGGAAGCAGCTCCTATAATTCACCCCTCCACTTT	CASSLDGSSSYNSPLHF
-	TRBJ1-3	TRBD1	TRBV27	TGTGCCAGCAGTCCCAGATCAGGACAGGGGGCGGCGGGAAACACCATATATTTT	CASSPRSGQGAAGNTIYF
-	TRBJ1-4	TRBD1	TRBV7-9	TGTGCCAGCACCGTACAGGGGGCTCGGGGTGAAAAACTGTTTTTT	CASTVQGARGEKLFF